Following are 27 T cell receptor beta chains from one sample sequenced in a study of blood T cell repertoires in COVID-19. Assay used: immunoSEQ multiplex PCR; TCRdb lists only in-frame clones, some missing. This sample has a few hundred thousand clones; around 91% occur once, and the top ten carry 1%. The specimen sequenced was PBMCs or T cells enriched from blood (not recorded which). The receptors here all came from a man aged 18 to 29 who had recovered from COVID-19.

The chain combines TRBV18 with TRBJ1-3, with 11 bases lining up with TRBD1. CDR1 KGHSH and CDR2 LQKENI come from the germline V gene. V lost 3 bases, J lost 3 bases, and 7 bases stayed unmatched. This CDR3 is built from 17 residues. The CDR3 protein is CASSPQGTGGDGNTIYF. As DNA, the CDR3 is TGTGCCAGCTCACCGCAAGGGACAGGGGGAGATGGAAACACCATATATTTT.

This chain connects TRBV19 to TRBJ1-2; D is unclear. From germline, CDR1 is LNHDA and CDR2 SQIVND (reference sequence). This CDR3 spans 16 amino acids. Trimming cost V 4 bases and J 5 bases, with 20 bases left between them. CDR3 nucleotides: TGTGCCAGTAGTAACCTCTATCTGGGGAGAGGGTATGGCTACACCTTC. As protein: CASSNLYLGRGYGYTF.

The gene calls are TRBV7-2 and TRBJ2-1; D is unclear. The CDR3 spans 12 residues. V lost 5 bases to trimming and J lost 4 bases, with 6 bases between them. The germline gives CDR1 SGHTA, CDR2 FQGNSA. CDR3 bases: TGTGCCAGCAGCCTCGGGTACAATGAGCAGTTCTTC. This encodes CASSLGYNEQFF.

V gene TRBV10-3 combines with J gene TRBJ1-2, with D possibly TRBD1 on 6 matching bases. Between the trimmed V and J ends, which lost 5 bases and 4 bases, there was a span of 17 bases. Per germline, CDR1 ENHRY and CDR2 SYGVKD. This CDR3 is built from 15 residues. CDR3 sequence: CAISQPLTGSYGYTF. The CDR3 nucleotides are TGTGCCATCAGTCAGCCCCTGACAGGATCCTATGGCTACACCTTC.

This sequence joins TRBV7-9 and TRBJ2-5; tentative D call: TRBD1 (6 bases). CDR3 length: 15 amino acids. Deletions cut 2 bases from V and 1 base from J, with 11 bases between. The V gene's germline CDR1 is SEHNR and CDR2 FQNEAQ (reference sequence). CDR3 coding DNA: TGTGCCAGCAGCTTAATACAGGGAGTCCAAGAGACCCAGTACTTC. Residues: CASSLIQGVQETQYF.

The V gene is TRBV6-5, the J gene TRBJ2-7; 11 bases align to TRBD2. Per germline, CDR1 MNHEY and CDR2 SVGAGI. V gave up 6 bases and J gave up 10 bases; unmatched junction bases: 8. CDR3 size: 13 residues. The DNA for the CDR3 is TGTGCCAGCAGGCCGGGACTAGCGGACCGCCAGTACTTC. Its translation is CASRPGLADRQYF.

The chain employs TRBV7-9 and TRBJ2-1, with TRBD2 identical over 9 bases. CDR1 and CDR2 (germline): SEHNR, FQNEAQ (reference sequence). The CDR3 length is 17 residues. Unmatched junction bases numbered 10, after V lost 1 base and J lost 6 bases. The CDR3 loop reads CASSLGYSSGRANEQFF. The CDR3 nucleotides read TGTGCCAGCAGCTTAGGCTACAGTAGCGGGAGAGCCAATGAGCAGTTCTTC. The full variable domain, rest sourced from reference TRBV7-9 and TRBJ2-1, is DTGVSQNPRHKITKRGQNVTFRCDPISEHNRLYWYRQTLGQGPEFLTYFQNEAQLEKSRLLSDRFSAERPKGSFSTLEIQRTEQGDSAMYLCASSLGYSSGRANEQFFGPGTRLTVL.

CDR3 loop: CASSQGQATNEKLFF. In DNA form, the CDR3 reads TGTGCCAGCAGCCAGGGACAGGCAACTAATGAAAAACTGTTTTTT. V gene TRBV5-8 combines with J gene TRBJ1-4; TRBD1 aligns across 8 bases. Losses at the gene ends were 4 bases for V and 0 bases for J; bases not matched to a gene: 2. The CDR3 is 15 residues long. The germline V gene encodes CDR1 SGHTS and CDR2 YDEGEE.

The sample holds one count of this clone. The CDR3 nucleotides are TGTGCCAGCAGTCAAGAGGGATTCTATGGCTACACCTTC. As protein: CASSQEGFYGYTF. The chain combines TRBV6-6 with TRBJ1-2; D gene uncertain. The CDR3 is made up of 13 amino acids. Trimming left V 5 bases short and J 4 bases short, with 11 bases between. Germline CDR1 and CDR2: MNHNY and SVGAGI (reference sequence).

This chain uses TRBV2 with TRBJ1-1; the D gene is possibly TRBD1 (6 bases). Germline CDR1 is SNHLY and CDR2 is FYNNEI. The CDR3 totals 14 residues. V lost 4 bases to trimming and J lost 1 base, with 10 bases between them. The chain's CDR3 is CASSVLGANTEAFF. CDR3 sequence (DNA): TGTGCCAGCAGTGTTCTGGGGGCGAACACTGAAGCTTTCTTT.

The rearrangement uses TRBV7-9 and TRBJ1-1, with D tentatively TRBD1 (6 bases). Germline V gives CDR1 SEHNR, CDR2 FQNEAQ (reference sequence). The CDR3 is 15 amino acids. V dropped 5 bases and J dropped 0 bases, with 13 bases sitting between them. The CDR3 DNA follows: TGTGCCAGCAGCATACCCGGGACAATGAACACTGAAGCTTTCTTT. Its translation is CASSIPGTMNTEAFF.

J is TRBJ1-1 and V is TRBV21-1; TRBD1, the table's D call, was not compared with the DNA. TRBV21-1 is given as a pseudogene. This CDR3 region has 16 residues. The CDR3: CASSKGPTGRNTEAFF. The DNA of the CDR3 is TGTGCCAGCAGCAAGGGCCCGACAGGCAGGAACACTGAAGCTTTCTTT.

This chain connects TRBV30 to TRBJ1-2; 8 bases are shared with TRBD1. The CDR3 totals 16 residues. V trimming: 0 bases; J trimming: 5 bases; junction bases outside the gene matches: 11. In germline, CDR1 is GTSNPN, CDR2 SVGIG (reference sequence). This CDR3 is CAWSVLSRDRIYGYTF. The CDR3 DNA follows: TGTGCCTGGAGTGTTCTAAGCCGGGACAGGATTTATGGCTACACCTTC.

This chain uses TRBV27 with TRBJ2-1; TRBD1 agrees at 9 bases. The CDR3 runs to 12 residues. CDR1 and CDR2 (germline): MNHEY, SMNVEV (reference sequence). The V and J ends lost 1 base and 12 bases, in that order; junction bases with no gene match: 1. The CDR3 bases are TGTGCCAGCAGTTTATTGGGACAGGGGCAGTTCTTC. It encodes CASSLLGQGQFF.

The chain couples TRBV28 to TRBJ1-5, with D tentatively TRBD1 (5 bases). Trimming pared 5 bases from V and 3 bases from J, leaving 14 bases between. This CDR3 comprises 15 residues. In germline, CDR1 is MDHEN, CDR2 SYDVKM. The CDR3 protein is CASSHNQGLNQPQHF. The DNA for the CDR3 is TGTGCCAGCAGTCATAATCAGGGACTCAATCAGCCCCAGCATTTT.

The V and J genes are TRBV6-5 and TRBJ1-6; unclear D gene. Trimming took off 4 bases at V and 12 bases at J, with 10 bases between the two ends. The CDR3 runs to 12 residues. From germline, CDR1 is MNHEY and CDR2 SVGAGI. The CDR3 bases are TGTGCCAGCAGTTCCGTCGGGAGACCCCTCCACTTT. Translating it yields CASSSVGRPLHF.

This clone was counted between two and nine times. V gene TRBV7-9 combines with J gene TRBJ2-1; D possibly corresponds to TRBD1 (8 bases). V gave up 3 bases and J gave up 5 bases, with 14 bases separating them. Germline loops: CDR1 SEHNR, CDR2 FQNEAQ (reference sequence). This CDR3 comprises 15 residues. This CDR3 reads CASSLTGEGHNEQFF. The CDR3 DNA reads as TGTGCCAGCAGCTTGACAGGGGAGGGCCACAATGAGCAGTTCTTC. The full variable domain, in which reference TRBV7-9 and TRBJ2-1 provide the parts outside the CDR3, is DTGVSQNPRHKITKRGQNVTFRCDPISEHNRLYWYRQTLGQGPEFLTYFQNEAQLEKSRLLSDRFSAERPKGSFSTLEIQRTEQGDSAMYLCASSLTGEGHNEQFFGPGTRLTVL.

This clone was seen just once. The rearrangement joins TRBV30 to TRBJ2-7, with 9 bases aligning to TRBD1. The CDR3 is made up of 14 amino acids. Per the germline V gene, CDR1 is GTSNPN and CDR2 is SVGIG (reference sequence). Losses at the gene ends were 5 bases for V and 3 bases for J; bases not matched to a gene: 8. CDR3 DNA: TGTGCCTGGGGGGACAGGGCTTTTGTCTACGAGCAGTACTTC. This sequence encodes CAWGDRAFVYEQYF.

This rearrangement joins TRBV18 to TRBJ2-5; D is undetermined. This CDR3 region has 12 residues. Germline V gene lookup returns CDR1 KGHSH and CDR2 LQKENI. Trimming cost V 5 bases and J 5 bases, with 9 bases left between them. The CDR3 here is CASSAPRETQYF. The CDR3 DNA is TGTGCCAGCTCAGCTCCCCGGGAGACCCAGTACTTC.

V is TRBV2 and J is TRBJ2-7, with TRBD1 identical over 8 bases. CDR3 size: 16 residues. J was trimmed by 3 bases and V by 6 bases; bases with no gene match: 13. CDR1 and CDR2 (germline): SNHLY, FYNNEI. The CDR3 coding sequence is TGTGCCAGCAGGAGGGACAGGTCCTCGTTGGACTACGAGCAGTACTTC. This codes for CASRRDRSSLDYEQYF.

The chain is built from TRBV5-1 and TRBJ2-1; TRBD2 matches at 13 bases. The CDR3 loop spans 14 amino acids. Trimming took 5 bases from V and 10 from J; bases not matched to a gene: 6. In germline, CDR1 is SGHRS, CDR2 YFSETQ. CDR3 amino acids: CASSVPLAGGEQFF. CDR3 DNA sequence: TGCGCCAGCAGTGTCCCACTAGCGGGGGGGGAGCAGTTCTTC.

The gene calls are TRBV6-1 and TRBJ1-1; no clear D. The CDR3 has 13 amino acids. Germline assignment: CDR1 MNHNS and CDR2 SASEGT. The ends were cut back, 1 base at V and 10 bases at J, with 13 bases in the middle. The CDR3 bases are TGTGCCAGCAGTGAAGGGGTGAGAGGGAGAGCTTTCTTT. Encoded protein: CASSEGVRGRAFF.

The chain joins TRBV5-1 to TRBJ1-2; D unresolved. Trimming left V 2 bases short and J 2 bases short, with 10 bases between. There are 14 residues in the CDR3. Germline loops: CDR1 SGHRS, CDR2 YFSETQ. The CDR3 coding sequence is TGCGCCAGCAGCTTTTACACGGGGAACTATGGCTACACCTTC. It is translated as CASSFYTGNYGYTF.

V usage is TRBV12-5 and J usage is TRBJ1-6, with a tentative D call TRBD1 (6 bases). From germline, CDR1 is LGHNT and CDR2 FRNRAP. The V and J ends lost 0 bases and 0 bases respectively, with 18 bases between them. The CDR3 has 20 residues. CDR3 protein: CASGLVRGARAGSYNSPLHF. The CDR3 DNA reads as TGTGCTAGTGGTTTGGTACGGGGGGCGAGGGCTGGCTCCTATAATTCACCCCTCCACTTT.

This chain joins TRBV19 and TRBJ2-4; weak D call: TRBD2 (6 bases). With 7 bases removed from V and 6 bases from J, the gap between germline ends came to 19 bases. CDR1 and CDR2 from the germline V gene are LNHDA and SQIVND (reference sequence). The CDR3 is 15 amino acids. The CDR3 bases are TGTGCCAGTAACCCTTCCGGAGGGGAAAGAAACATTCAGTACTTC. Its translation: CASNPSGGERNIQYF.

V usage is TRBV5-8 and J usage is TRBJ1-2; D gene uncertain. Germline values: CDR1 SGHTS, CDR2 YDEGEE. The CDR3 is made up of 15 amino acids. With 2 bases removed from V and 2 bases from J, the gap between germline ends came to 13 bases. The CDR3 reads CASSLRGLTNYGYTF. CDR3 DNA: TGTGCCAGCAGCTTAAGAGGACTGACGAACTATGGCTACACCTTC.

This clone was seen once. The chain employs TRBV3-1 (or the pseudogene TRBV3-2) and TRBJ1-3; D gene unclear. Germline CDR1 reads LGHDT; CDR2 reads YNNKEL (reference sequence). The CDR3 spans 16 residues. V was shortened by 1 base and J by 0 bases, with 10 bases between the two germline ends. Here the CDR3 reads CASSQVSGSSGNTIYF. CDR3 DNA: TGTGCCAGCAGCCAAGTTTCCGGGAGCTCTGGAAACACCATATATTTT.